This T cell receptor (beta chain) derives from a study of vaccination effects on CD4 cells after COVID-19. Method: immunoSEQ multiplex PCR; TCRdb's copy keeps in-frame clones and lacks some. The sample has 25,000 to 35,000 clones, approximately 82% seen once. Viral peptide pools were used in the ViraFEST assay to expand antigen-specific CD4+ T cells, and sequencing came afterward. The culture ran for 10 to 11 days, and then CD4+ T cells were isolated. As their vaccination, participants received two doses of either BNT162b2 or mRNA-1273. V was trimmed by 7 bases and J by 4 bases, leaving 14 bases between them. Germline CDR1 is LNHDA and CDR2 is SQIVND (reference sequence). This CDR3 has 14 residues. Details on this clone: Its antigen is not known.

The chain joins TRBV19 to TRBJ1-5, with D possibly being TRBD1 (5 bases). The sequence was obtained from a human donor who received a COVID-19 vaccine. Some clones in this sample may be carry-over from other donors' samples. Sample: CD4+ T cells from PBMCs cultured with HCoV-NL63 spike peptides, taken after COVID-19 vaccination. The CDR3 nucleotides are TGTGCCAGTATGGCGGGGGACGGTAATCAGCCCCAGCATTTT. Its protein is CASMAGDGNQPQHF. The full variable domain, with the rest looked up from reference TRBV19 and TRBJ1-5, is DGGITQSPKYLFRKEGQNVTLSCEQNLNHDAMYWYRQDPGQGLRLIYYSQIVNDFQKGDIAEGYSVSREKKESFPLTVTSAQKNPTAFYLCASMAGDGNQPQHFGDGTRLSIL.